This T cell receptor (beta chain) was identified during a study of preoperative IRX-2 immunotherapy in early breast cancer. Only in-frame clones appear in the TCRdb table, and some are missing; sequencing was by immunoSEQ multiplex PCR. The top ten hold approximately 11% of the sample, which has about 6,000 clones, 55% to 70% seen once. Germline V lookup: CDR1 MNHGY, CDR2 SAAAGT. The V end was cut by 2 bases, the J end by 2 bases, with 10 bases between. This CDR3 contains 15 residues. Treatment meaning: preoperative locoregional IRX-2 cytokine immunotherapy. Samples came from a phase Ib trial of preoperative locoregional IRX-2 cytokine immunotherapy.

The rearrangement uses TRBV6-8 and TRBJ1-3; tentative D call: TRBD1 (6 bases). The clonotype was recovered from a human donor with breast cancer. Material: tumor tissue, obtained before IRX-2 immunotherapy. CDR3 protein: CASSYGAGAGNTIYF. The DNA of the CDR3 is TGTGCCAGCAGTTACGGGGCAGGGGCTGGAAACACCATATATTTT.